This T cell receptor beta chain was profiled in a study of T cells in localized non-small cell lung cancer. Findings and limits, study-wide: Adjacent uninvolved lung had the highest clonality, suggesting focused antigen responses. Sequencing involved a lone tumor region, leaving heterogeneity possible. When the top 100 tumor clones were examined, a median 57 of them also appeared in the adjacent lung, which was paired and uninvolved.

V dropped 4 bases and J dropped 4; count of bases not matched to a gene: 11. Germline V CDR1 and CDR2: SGHNT, YENEEA. The CDR3 is 18 amino acids. Lung tissue at least 2 cm from the tumor margin was confirmed free of atypia. Method: immunoSEQ multiplex PCR; TCRdb's copy keeps in-frame clones and lacks some. Of approximately 1,000 clones listed, 20% to 25% are singletons. This clone was seen a handful of times. The antigen is unknown. This specimen consisted of normal lung tissue next to the tumor, obtained before any cancer treatment. The source is a man between 40 and 70 years old with stage III lung adenocarcinoma. This chain connects TRBV11-3 to TRBJ2-6; 9 nucleotides align to TRBD1. The CDR3 here is CASSYPPGQGSGANVLTF. DNA for the CDR3: TGTGCCAGCAGCTACCCTCCGGGACAGGGATCCGGGGCCAACGTCCTGACTTTC.